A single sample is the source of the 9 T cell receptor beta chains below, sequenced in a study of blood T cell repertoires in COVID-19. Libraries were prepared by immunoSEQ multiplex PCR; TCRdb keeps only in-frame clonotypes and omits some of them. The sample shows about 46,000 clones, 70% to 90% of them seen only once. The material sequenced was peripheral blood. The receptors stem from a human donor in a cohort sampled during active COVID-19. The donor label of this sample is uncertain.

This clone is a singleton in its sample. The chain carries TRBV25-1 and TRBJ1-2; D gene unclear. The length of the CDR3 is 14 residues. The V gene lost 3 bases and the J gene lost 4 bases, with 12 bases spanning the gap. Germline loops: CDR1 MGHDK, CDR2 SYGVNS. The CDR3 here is CASSDSGNPYGYTF. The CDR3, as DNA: TGTGCCAGCAGTGACTCGGGAAACCCCTATGGCTACACCTTC.

The CDR3, as DNA: TGTGCCAGCAGCTTGTACCGGGAAACTGAAGCTTTCTTT. It yields the protein CASSLYRETEAFF. V gene TRBV11-1 combines with J gene TRBJ1-1, with D hard to call. Germline CDR1 SGHAT, CDR2 FQDESV (reference sequence). V shed 3 bases and J shed 5 bases, with 10 bases lying between them. The CDR3 sequence is 13 residues long.

CDR3 in amino acids: CAWSGTGKKNYGYTF. CDR3 DNA: TGTGCCTGGAGTGGGACAGGGAAAAAGAACTATGGCTACACCTTC. This chain links TRBV30 with TRBJ1-2; TRBD1 matches at 8 bases. The CDR3 runs 15 residues. From germline, CDR1 is GTSNPN and CDR2 SVGIG (reference sequence). The V gene end was trimmed by 1 base and the J gene end by 2 bases; junction bases not matched to a gene: 6.

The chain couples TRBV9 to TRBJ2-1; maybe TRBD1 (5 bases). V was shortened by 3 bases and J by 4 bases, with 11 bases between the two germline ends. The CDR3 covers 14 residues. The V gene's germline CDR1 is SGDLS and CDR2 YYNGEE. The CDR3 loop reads CASSDRTGYNEQFF. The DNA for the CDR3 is TGTGCCAGCAGCGACAGGACCGGATACAATGAGCAGTTCTTC.

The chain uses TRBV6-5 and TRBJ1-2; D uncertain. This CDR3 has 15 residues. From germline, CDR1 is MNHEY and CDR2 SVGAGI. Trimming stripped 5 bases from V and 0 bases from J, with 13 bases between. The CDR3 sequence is CASSTTATPNYGYTF. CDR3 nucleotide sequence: TGTGCCAGCAGTACTACGGCAACCCCTAACTATGGCTACACCTTC.

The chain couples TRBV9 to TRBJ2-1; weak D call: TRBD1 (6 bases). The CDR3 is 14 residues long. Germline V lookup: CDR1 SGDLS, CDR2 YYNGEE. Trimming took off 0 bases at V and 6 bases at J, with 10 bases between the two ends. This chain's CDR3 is CASSVAAGANEQFF. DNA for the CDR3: TGTGCCAGCAGCGTAGCCGCAGGGGCCAATGAGCAGTTCTTC. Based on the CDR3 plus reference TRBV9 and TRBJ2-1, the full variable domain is DSGVTQTPKHLITATGQRVTLRCSPRSGDLSVYWYQQSLDQGLQFLIQYYNGEERAKGNILERFSAQQFPDLHSELNLSSLELGDSALYFCASSVAAGANEQFFGPGTRLTVL.

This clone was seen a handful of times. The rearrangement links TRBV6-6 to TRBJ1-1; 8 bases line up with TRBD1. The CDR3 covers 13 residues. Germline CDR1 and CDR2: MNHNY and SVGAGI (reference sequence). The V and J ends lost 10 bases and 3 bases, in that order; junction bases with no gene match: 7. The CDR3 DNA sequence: TGTGCCACCCTGATACAGGGGGACACTGAAGCTTTCTTT. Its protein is CATLIQGDTEAFF.

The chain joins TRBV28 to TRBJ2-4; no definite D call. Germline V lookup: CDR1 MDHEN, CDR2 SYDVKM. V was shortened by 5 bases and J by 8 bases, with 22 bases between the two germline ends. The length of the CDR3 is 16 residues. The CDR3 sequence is CASSPASKSTVDIQYF. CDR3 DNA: TGTGCCAGCAGTCCCGCCTCTAAAAGTACGGTTGACATTCAGTACTTC.

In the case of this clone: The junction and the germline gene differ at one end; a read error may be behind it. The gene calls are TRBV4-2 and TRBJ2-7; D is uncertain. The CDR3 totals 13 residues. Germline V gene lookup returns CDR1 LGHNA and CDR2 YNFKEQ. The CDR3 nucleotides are TGTGCCAGCAGCCAAGGTAGTCGAGAGATTAAAGACTTC. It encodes CASSQGSREIKDF.